The clone carrying this TCR beta chain showed up many times. Its antigen is currently unknown. First hyperthyroidism diagnosis is when the blood sample was obtained, before any ophthalmopathy symptoms. Amplified TCR beta CDR3 regions came from RNA transcripts. The study used the HTBI primer set for a first-round RT-PCR of the TCR CDR3. TCRdb passed the multiplex PCR reads through MiXCR, listing each CDR3 protein once. The data hold roughly 250,000 distinct CDR3 sequences, with about 15% observed a single time. The data stem from a study of T cells in Graves' hyperthyroidism and ophthalmopathy. Points from the study as a whole: Stable hyperthyroidism was told apart from ophthalmopathy by a model built on 13 V-J features.

The sample taken for sequencing was blood. The clonotype comes from a woman aged 35 to 49 with Graves' hyperthyroidism that later progressed to Graves' ophthalmopathy.

As DNA, the CDR3 is TGTGCCAGCAGTTTATTGACAGGGGCTACCTACGAGCAGTACTTC. This codes for CASSLLTGATYEQYF. The V call is TRBV28, the J call TRBJ2-7; 8 bases match TRBD1. There are 15 residues in the CDR3. Per the germline V gene, CDR1 is MDHEN and CDR2 is SYDVKM. V lost 1 base and J lost 2; bases outside the gene matches: 4.